This T cell receptor beta chain was profiled in a study of blood T cells in healthy people across ages. A word on this clonotype: Its antigen is undetermined.

Points from the study as a whole: Aged donors had fewer naive CD4+ cells and lower diversity than long-lived donors.

Deletions cut 8 bases from V and 4 bases from J, with 25 bases between. Looked up from germline, CDR1 is MNHEY and CDR2 is SVGEGT. This CDR3 is built from 17 residues. The second PCR ran roughly 6 to 12 cycles with a sample-barcoded 5' primer and J-beta primers. TCRdb processed the 5' RACE reads anew with MiXCR; each CDR3 protein has one entry. Seen here are 1 million or so distinct CDR3 sequences, under 30% observed once, and the top ten hold approximately 0.71%. These same records also appear under a second study, on T cells of mothers and their children.

The chain employs TRBV6-2 or TRBV6-3 and TRBJ2-3; TRBD1 or TRBD2 may be the D gene (5 bases each). The receptor was isolated from a girl aged 2-10 years in good health. The material sequenced was blood. The CDR3 region has the DNA TGTGCCAGCCAAATCATCAACGGGGCTCTACACGCAGATACGCAGTATTTT. Encoded protein: CASQIINGALHADTQYF.